The 20 T cell receptor beta chains reported below all come from one sample, sequenced in a study of cytomegalovirus exposure and HLA in healthy donors (dated by TCRdb to the late 2010s). The receptor library was made with the immunoSEQ multiplex PCR assay. For the multiplex PCR, a mixture combining 60 forward primers for TCR Vbeta segments and 13 reverse primers for TCR Jbeta segments was used. TCRdb's version of the immuneACCESS table is confined to in-frame rearrangements and falls short of the full clone set. An unresolved V gene accounts for under half of the shortfall where checked; the remainder is of unknown origin. The sample yields roughly 100,000 clones; roughly three fifths were counted once. Over 3.5% of the sample is held by the ten biggest clonotypes. Sequences were obtained from PBMCs. The receptors were gathered from a man younger than 45 in good health and CMV-seropositive.

J is TRBJ2-1 and V is TRBV5-1, with a weak D call TRBD1 (7 bases). This CDR3 spans 16 amino acids. V lost 4 bases and J 0 bases, leaving 14 bases between the germline ends. Germline V gene lookup returns CDR1 SGHRS and CDR2 YFSETQ. CDR3 in amino acids: CASSVTQGGSYNEQFF. The CDR3 region has the DNA TGCGCCAGCAGCGTCACCCAGGGGGGCTCCTACAATGAGCAGTTCTTC.

The chain links TRBV4-1 to TRBJ2-2, with D possibly being TRBD1 (6 bases). The CDR3 runs to 16 residues. The ends were cut back, 5 bases at V and 0 bases at J, with 13 bases in the middle. Germline CDR1 MGHRA, CDR2 YSYEKL. The CDR3 nucleotides are TGCGCCAGCAGCGCGGACAGACTAACGAACACCGGGGAGCTGTTTTTT. Its translation is CASSADRLTNTGELFF.

The rearrangement uses TRBV9 and TRBJ2-1; 11 bases map to TRBD2. The CDR3 covers 15 residues. The germline CDR1 and CDR2 sequences are SGDLS and YYNGEE. With V trimmed by 3 bases and J by 6 bases, 5 bases remained unmatched. The CDR3 sequence: CASSAGLAGVNEQFF. CDR3 DNA: TGTGCCAGCAGCGCTGGACTAGCGGGTGTCAATGAGCAGTTCTTC.

This chain connects TRBV10-2 to TRBJ1-1; TRBD1 agrees at 9 bases. V trimming: 6 bases; J trimming: 1 base; junction bases outside the gene matches: 3. The CDR3 is 14 residues long. Looked up from germline, CDR1 is WSHSY and CDR2 is SAAADI. The CDR3 region has the DNA TGCGCCAGCAGCGTACAGGGGGCGAACACTGAAGCTTTCTTT. Encoded protein: CASSVQGANTEAFF.

The rearrangement joins TRBV11-3 to TRBJ2-3, with D perhaps TRBD1 (5 bases). This CDR3 spans 14 amino acids. The germline CDR1 and CDR2 sequences are SGHNT and YENEEA. Trimming stripped 3 bases from V and 3 bases from J, with 10 bases between. In DNA, the CDR3 is TGTGCCAGCAGCTTCAGGGTTTCGACAGATACGCAGTATTTT. Translated, it gives CASSFRVSTDTQYF.

V gene TRBV5-1 combines with J gene TRBJ2-2, with 12 bases matching TRBD2. After removal of 2 bases from V and 4 bases from J, the junction contained 3 bases not matched to a gene. The germline CDR1 and CDR2 sequences are SGHRS and YFSETQ. There are 16 residues in the CDR3. Here the CDR3 reads CASSFTSGGFTGELFF. The CDR3 DNA reads as TGCGCCAGCAGCTTTACTAGCGGGGGGTTCACCGGGGAGCTGTTTTTT.

This clone was counted between two and nine times. The sample holds other DNA sequences that translate to the same CDR3. This rearrangement joins TRBV5-1 to TRBJ2-3; 7 bases are shared with TRBD1. V trimming: 2 bases; J trimming: 6 bases; junction bases outside the gene matches: 6. Germline assignment: CDR1 SGHRS and CDR2 YFSETQ. The CDR3 has 14 amino acids. The CDR3 coding sequence is TGCGCCAGCAGCTTTGGACAGGATCAGGATACGCAGTATTTT. It yields the protein CASSFGQDQDTQYF.

The V gene is TRBV6-6, the J gene TRBJ2-3; D uncertain. Germline V CDR1 and CDR2: MNHNY, SVGAGI (reference sequence). The CDR3 spans 12 residues. Trimming took off 4 bases at V and 6 bases at J, with 8 bases between the two ends. CDR3 coding DNA: TGTGCCAGCAGTTCTGCTAGGGATACGCAGTATTTT. Translated: CASSSARDTQYF.

This clone is a singleton in its sample. V gene TRBV5-5 combines with J gene TRBJ2-2; TRBD1 might be the D (6 bases). Germline values: CDR1 SGHKS, CDR2 YYEKEE (reference sequence). V was pared by 4 bases and J by 4 bases, with 14 bases between. This CDR3 has 15 amino acids. CDR3 nucleotides: TGTGCCAGCAGCCAAGGGGCAGGGGTCACCGGGGAGCTGTTTTTT. Amino acid sequence: CASSQGAGVTGELFF.

This clone was observed a few times. The chain couples TRBV9 to TRBJ2-3; 10 bases match TRBD2. The germline V gene has CDR1 SGDLS and CDR2 YYNGEE. The CDR3 loop spans 15 amino acids. The V and J ends lost 0 bases and 4 bases, in that order; junction bases with no gene match: 2. DNA of the CDR3: TGTGCCAGCAGCGTAGCAGCGGGGGGGTCAGATACGCAGTATTTT. Translated, it gives CASSVAAGGSDTQYF.

The count of this clone is one. The V call is TRBV28, the J call TRBJ2-2; D gene ambiguous. The CDR3 is 13 residues long. Trimming removed 5 bases from V and 10 bases from J, with 14 bases in between. The germline V gene has CDR1 MDHEN and CDR2 SYDVKM. The CDR3 sequence: CASSLVGSEELFF. Written as DNA, the CDR3 is TGTGCCAGCAGTCTAGTCGGCTCCGAGGAGCTGTTTTTT.

This chain links TRBV6-5 with TRBJ1-5; 7 nucleotides agree with TRBD1. Germline assignment: CDR1 MNHEY and CDR2 SVGAGI. J was trimmed by 9 bases and V by 5 bases; bases with no gene match: 10. The length of the CDR3 is 14 residues. CDR3 sequence: CASSDGTEIWPQHF. The CDR3 DNA is TGTGCCAGCAGTGACGGGACAGAAATTTGGCCCCAGCATTTT.

The table lists this clone with a count of one. The gene calls are TRBV4-1 and TRBJ1-5, with 7 bases lining up with TRBD1. V was clipped by 3 bases and J by 0 bases; unmatched bases: 8. Per germline, CDR1 MGHRA and CDR2 YSYEKL. This CDR3 region has 17 residues. CDR3 DNA sequence: TGCGCCAGCAGCCACGCCGACAGGGCCCATAGCAATCAGCCCCAGCATTTT. The encoded protein is CASSHADRAHSNQPQHF.

The chain employs TRBV7-2 and TRBJ1-5; perhaps TRBD1 as D (5 bases). Per germline, CDR1 SGHTA and CDR2 FQGNSA. With 2 bases removed from V and 5 bases from J, the gap between germline ends came to 7 bases. The CDR3 spans 13 residues. CDR3 sequence: CASSLRQHQPQHF. Here the CDR3 DNA reads TGTGCCAGCAGCTTACGACAGCATCAGCCCCAGCATTTT.

The chain uses TRBV4-1 and TRBJ1-6; D is unresolved. V lost 5 bases and J 0 bases, leaving 11 bases between the germline ends. CDR1 and CDR2 (germline): MGHRA, YSYEKL. The CDR3 is 16 residues long. The CDR3 spells CASSSILSSYNSPLHF. The DNA of the CDR3 is TGCGCCAGCAGCTCCATCCTGAGCTCCTATAATTCACCCCTCCACTTT.

The rearrangement joins TRBV5-4 to TRBJ2-7; 15 nucleotides line up with TRBD2. There are 15 residues in the CDR3. Trimming cost V 5 bases and J 3 bases; bases outside gene matches: 3. CDR1 and CDR2 (germline): SGHNT, YYREEE (reference sequence). For the CDR3, the DNA is TGTGCCAGCAGTTCGGGACTAGCGGGGGGCTACGAGCAGTACTTC. Its translation: CASSSGLAGGYEQYF.

The chain links TRBV27 to TRBJ1-2; D may be TRBD1 (5 bases). Trimming removed 2 bases at V and 8 bases at J, with 24 bases between. Looked up from germline, CDR1 is MNHEY and CDR2 is SMNVEV (reference sequence). This CDR3 has 17 amino acids. CDR3 nucleotide sequence: TGTGCCAGCAGTTTAAAGAGCCGGGACTCCGGACGCGGAGGCTACACCTTC. Translation gives CASSLKSRDSGRGGYTF.

The DNA of the CDR3 is TGTGCCAGCAACCCACAGGGAACCGGGGAGCTGTTTTTT. It specifies CASNPQGTGELFF. The rearrangement uses TRBV2 and TRBJ2-2, with D maybe TRBD1 (6 bases). Trimming left V 7 bases short and J 5 bases short, with 11 bases between. This CDR3 has 13 residues. Germline V gene lookup returns CDR1 SNHLY and CDR2 FYNNEI.

V and J are TRBV4-1 and TRBJ1-6, with 7 bases lining up with TRBD1. CDR3 length equals 15 residues. CDR1 MGHRA and CDR2 YSYEKL come from the germline V gene. The V and J ends lost 1 base and 9 bases, in that order; junction bases with no gene match: 6. As DNA, the CDR3 is TGCGCCAGCAGCCAAGTACTGCAGGGGGGTTCACCCCTCCACTTT. This gives the protein CASSQVLQGGSPLHF.

The rearrangement uses TRBV5-6 and TRBJ1-2; 7 bases match TRBD1. CDR1 and CDR2 (germline): SGHDT, YYEEEE. J gave up 4 bases and V 4 bases, and 4 bases lay outside the gene matches. CDR3 length: 13 amino acids. CDR3 nucleotide sequence: TGTGCCAGCAGCCCGACAGGGACCTATGGCTACACCTTC. This translates into CASSPTGTYGYTF. Supplemented by reference TRBV5-6 and TRBJ1-2, the full variable domain reads DAGVTQSPTHLIKTRGQQVTLRCSPKSGHDTVSWYQQALGQGPQFIFQYYEEEERQRGNFPDRFSGHQFPNYSSELNVNALLLGDSALYLCASSPTGTYGYTFGSGTRLTVV.